This entry describes one TCR beta chain. This sample stems from a study of shared clonotypes between healthy human individuals. The repertoire was sequenced with immunoSEQ multiplex PCR; TCRdb's copy has only in-frame clones and lacks some. The profile shows about 680,000 clones, about 90% of them singletons. CD45RO-negative cells were positively selected for CCR7, leaving out terminally differentiated effector memory CD45RA+ cells. V was clipped by 3 bases and J by 4 bases; unmatched bases: 4. This CDR3 region has 15 residues. Germline-derived CDR1 and CDR2 are MGHRA and YSYEKL. The sequence was collected from a man aged 25 to 45 in good health. Sequencing used naive CD8+ T cells sorted from blood. The V call is TRBV4-1, the J call TRBJ2-2; 8 bases line up with TRBD2. The CDR3, as DNA: TGCGCCAGCAGCCATCTCGGGAGGGGCACCGGGGAGCTGTTTTTT. This sequence encodes CASSHLGRGTGELFF.